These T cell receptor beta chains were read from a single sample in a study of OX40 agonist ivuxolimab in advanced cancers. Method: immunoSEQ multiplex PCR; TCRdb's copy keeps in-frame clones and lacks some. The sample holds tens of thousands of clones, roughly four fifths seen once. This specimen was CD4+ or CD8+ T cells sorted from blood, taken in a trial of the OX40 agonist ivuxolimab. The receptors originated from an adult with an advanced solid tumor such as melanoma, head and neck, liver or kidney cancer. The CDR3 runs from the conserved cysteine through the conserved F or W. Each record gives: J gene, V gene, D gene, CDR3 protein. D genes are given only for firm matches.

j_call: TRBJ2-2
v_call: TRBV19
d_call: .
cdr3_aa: CASTRGDYTGELFF

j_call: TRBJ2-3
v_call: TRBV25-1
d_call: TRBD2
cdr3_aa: CASKKPGLLSTDTQYF

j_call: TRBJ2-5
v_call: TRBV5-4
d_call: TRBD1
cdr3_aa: CASSSAMGQGETQYF

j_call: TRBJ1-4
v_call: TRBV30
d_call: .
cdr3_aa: CAWGQGIGTNEKLFF

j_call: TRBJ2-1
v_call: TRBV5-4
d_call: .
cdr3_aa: CASSFRGGADEQFF

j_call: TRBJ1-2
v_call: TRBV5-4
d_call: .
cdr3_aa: CASSRDGRDYGYTF

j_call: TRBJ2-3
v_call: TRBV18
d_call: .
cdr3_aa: CASSPMSTDTQYF

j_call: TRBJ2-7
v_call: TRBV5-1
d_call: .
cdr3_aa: CASSPSPGISGYEQYF

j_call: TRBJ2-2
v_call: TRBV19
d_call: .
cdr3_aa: CASFGLTNTGELFF

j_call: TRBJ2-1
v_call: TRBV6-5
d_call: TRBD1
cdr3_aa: CASTPGDRVNEQFF